Listed here are 26 T cell receptor beta chains from one sample, sequenced in a study of blood T cell repertoires in COVID-19. Using immunoSEQ multiplex PCR, the repertoire was profiled, and TCRdb retains in-frame clones only, with some absent. The sample holds about 130,000 clones, approximately 85% seen once. The material sequenced was peripheral blood. Source of these receptors: a woman aged 80 or over with COVID-19, enrolled during active disease.

The gene calls are TRBV28 and TRBJ2-7; TRBD1 might be the D (5 bases). The CDR3 is 13 residues long. Trimming removed 8 bases at V and 1 base at J, with 12 bases between. Germline CDR1 MDHEN, CDR2 SYDVKM. CDR3 sequence: CASHWGGSYEQYF. The CDR3 DNA sequence: TGTGCCAGCCACTGGGGCGGTTCCTACGAGCAGTACTTC.

The genes are TRBV7-3 and TRBJ2-1; TRBD2 aligns across 10 bases. This CDR3 spans 15 amino acids. J was trimmed by 2 bases and V by 4 bases; bases with no gene match: 2. Per the germline V gene, CDR1 is SGHTA and CDR2 is FQGTGA. CDR3: CASSSTSGAYNEQFF. CDR3 bases: TGTGCCAGCAGCTCCACTAGCGGGGCCTACAATGAGCAGTTCTTC.

The rearrangement uses TRBV28 and TRBJ1-2; the D gene is possibly TRBD1 (6 bases). The CDR3 runs 14 residues. V dropped 2 bases and J dropped 5 bases, with 12 bases sitting between them. Germline CDR1 MDHEN, CDR2 SYDVKM. Here the CDR3 reads CASSLQGFRYGYTF. The CDR3 nucleotides read TGTGCCAGCAGTTTACAGGGGTTCAGATATGGCTACACCTTC.

The genes are TRBV6-5 and TRBJ2-7; D is undetermined. V was shortened by 0 bases and J by 0 bases, with 12 bases between the two germline ends. Germline V CDR1 and CDR2: MNHEY, SVGAGI. The CDR3 spans 16 residues. As DNA, the CDR3 is TGTGCCAGCAGTTACTCCAGGTCAGGCTCCTCCTACGAGCAGTACTTC. This encodes CASSYSRSGSSYEQYF.

As regards this clone: The same CDR3 also results from other DNA sequences found in this sample. J is TRBJ2-7 and V is TRBV5-6; 8 nucleotides match TRBD2. The CDR3 consists of 14 residues. V trimming: 4 bases; J trimming: 2 bases; junction bases outside the gene matches: 5. CDR1 is SGHDT and CDR2 is YYEEEE in the germline V gene. The DNA of the CDR3 is TGTGCCAGCAGCCAACCGGGACTAGCCTACGAGCAGTACTTC. This gives the protein CASSQPGLAYEQYF.

J is TRBJ2-7 and V is TRBV28, with D perhaps matching TRBD1 (6 bases). The CDR3 length is 12 residues. The germline V and J ends were trimmed by 9 bases and 4 bases, with 13 bases remaining between them. Germline CDR1 reads MDHEN; CDR2 reads SYDVKM. The CDR3: CASSGQEYEQYF. CDR3 DNA sequence: TGTGCCAGTTCGGGACAAGAGTACGAGCAGTACTTC.

Comments on this clone: A read error may produce the germline difference seen at one junction end. V and J are TRBV7-7 and TRBJ2-5; TRBD1 aligns across 11 bases. This CDR3 contains 15 residues. Looked up from germline, CDR1 is SSHAT and CDR2 is FNYEAQ (reference sequence). The CDR3 nucleotides read TGTGCTAGCAGCTTGGACGGGACAGGGGGAGAGACCCAGTACTTC. This codes for CASSLDGTGGETQYF.

The chain is built from TRBV4-1 and TRBJ2-1; TRBD2 agrees at 10 bases. Trimming took 0 bases from V and 4 from J; bases not matched to a gene: 9. Germline loops: CDR1 MGHRA, CDR2 YSYEKL. The CDR3 spans 18 residues. This CDR3 is CASSQDGTSGNLYNEQFF. CDR3 coding DNA: TGCGCCAGCAGCCAAGATGGAACTAGCGGGAACCTTTACAATGAGCAGTTCTTC.

The rearrangement joins TRBV6-2 or TRBV6-3 to TRBJ2-7, with TRBD1 as a possible D gene (7 bases). Germline CDR1 is MNHEY and CDR2 is SVGEGT. The CDR3 runs 15 residues. Trimming shortened V by 5 bases and J by 0 bases, and 14 bases separated the two germline ends. The CDR3 sequence: CASSLYRGLSYEQYF. The CDR3 coding sequence is TGTGCCAGCAGTCTTTACAGGGGACTCTCCTACGAGCAGTACTTC.

This chain connects TRBV3-1 (or the pseudogene TRBV3-2) to TRBJ2-2, with 7 nucleotides matching TRBD2. Looked up from germline, CDR1 is LGHDT and CDR2 is YNNKEL (reference sequence). The CDR3 length is 17 residues. J was trimmed by 6 bases and V by 0 bases; bases with no gene match: 10. The CDR3: CASSQDDLGGWSGELFF. CDR3 in DNA: TGTGCCAGCAGCCAAGATGACCTGGGGGGGTGGTCCGGGGAGCTGTTTTTT.

Only a few counts were recorded for this clone. The chain recombines TRBV6-5 with TRBJ1-6, with a tentative D call TRBD1 (6 bases). Germline V gene data show CDR1 as MNHEY and CDR2 as SVGAGI. The V end was cut by 7 bases, the J end by 7 bases, with 8 bases between. CDR3 length: 12 residues. CDR3 nucleotide sequence: TGTGCCAGCAACAGGGCCAATTCACCCCTCCACTTT. It encodes CASNRANSPLHF.

This clone was detected only a few times. The CDR3 protein is CATRTENSNQPQHF. The DNA for the CDR3 is TGTGCCACCCGGACAGAAAATAGCAATCAGCCCCAGCATTTT. J is TRBJ1-5 and V is TRBV10-3, with a tentative D call TRBD1 (6 bases). CDR1 and CDR2 (germline): ENHRY, SYGVKD. The CDR3 is 14 amino acids. V gave up 10 bases and J gave up 0 bases, with 13 bases separating them.

This clone appeared a single time. The rearrangement uses TRBV19 and TRBJ1-1; TRBD1 aligns across 7 bases. This CDR3 region has 14 residues. Germline V gene lookup returns CDR1 LNHDA and CDR2 SQIVND (reference sequence). Trimming at V came to 3 bases and at J to 4 bases, leaving 5 bases not matched to a gene. The CDR3 nucleotides read TGTGCCAGTAGTATGCGACAGGGCACCACTGAAGCTTTCTTT. Translation gives CASSMRQGTTEAFF. The full variable domain, in which reference TRBV19 and TRBJ1-1 provide the parts outside the CDR3, is DGGITQSPKYLFRKEGQNVTLSCEQNLNHDAMYWYRQDPGQGLRLIYYSQIVNDFQKGDIAEGYSVSREKKESFPLTVTSAQKNPTAFYLCASSMRQGTTEAFFGQGTRLTVV.

J is TRBJ1-1 and V is TRBV5-1; TRBD1 might be the D (5 bases). Per the germline V gene, CDR1 is SGHRS and CDR2 is YFSETQ. The CDR3 runs 14 residues. Trimming left V 4 bases short and J 1 base short, with 11 bases between. The CDR3 nucleotides read TGCGCCAGCAGCCCCCATCAGGGGAACACTGAAGCTTTCTTT. This encodes CASSPHQGNTEAFF.

This chain joins TRBV5-1 and TRBJ2-1; 15 positions agree with TRBD2. The germline gives CDR1 SGHRS, CDR2 YFSETQ. The CDR3 contains 15 residues. Germline trimming cut 7 bases from V and 9 bases from J; bases unmatched to any gene: 8. In nucleotides, the CDR3 is TGCGCCAGCCAGGGACTAGCGGGAGGAGTGGGTGAGCAGTTCTTC. Its translation is CASQGLAGGVGEQFF.

The chain recombines TRBV19 with TRBJ2-1, with 9 bases that match TRBD2. This CDR3 spans 13 amino acids. Germline V gene lookup returns CDR1 LNHDA and CDR2 SQIVND (reference sequence). The J segment lost 4 bases and the V segment lost 8 bases, leaving 3 bases of the junction unmatched. Here the CDR3 reads CASVAGGYNEQFF. For the CDR3, the DNA is TGTGCCAGTGTGGCGGGAGGGTACAATGAGCAGTTCTTC. Full variable domain (outside the CDR3, taken from reference TRBV19 and TRBJ2-1): DGGITQSPKYLFRKEGQNVTLSCEQNLNHDAMYWYRQDPGQGLRLIYYSQIVNDFQKGDIAEGYSVSREKKESFPLTVTSAQKNPTAFYLCASVAGGYNEQFFGPGTRLTVL.

This clone was detected a few times. This sample includes further DNA sequences coding for the same CDR3. The chain has TRBV7-8 and TRBJ2-1, with 14 bases identical to TRBD2. CDR3 length equals 15 residues. Germline values: CDR1 SGHVS, CDR2 FQNEAQ. The V gene end was trimmed by 5 bases and the J gene end by 9 bases; junction bases not matched to a gene: 6. CDR3 region: CASSPGLAGVGEQFF. The CDR3 bases are TGTGCCAGCAGCCCGGGACTAGCGGGAGTTGGTGAGCAGTTCTTC. Full variable domain (outside the CDR3, taken from reference TRBV7-8 and TRBJ2-1): GAGVSQSPRYKVAKRGQDVALRCDPISGHVSLFWYQQALGQGPEFLTYFQNEAQLDKSGLPSDRFFAERPEGSVSTLKIQRTQQEDSAVYLCASSPGLAGVGEQFFGPGTRLTVL.

The chain joins TRBV7-2 to TRBJ1-3; 9 nucleotides line up with TRBD1. Germline trimming cut 5 bases from V and 4 bases from J; bases unmatched to any gene: 9. Germline V gene data show CDR1 as SGHTA and CDR2 as FQGNSA. The CDR3 is 16 residues long. CDR3 loop: CASSTTGGRSGNTIYF. Here the CDR3 DNA reads TGTGCCAGCAGCACTACAGGGGGCAGGTCGGGAAACACCATATATTTT.

The chain employs TRBV4-2 and TRBJ1-3, with 8 bases that match TRBD1. This CDR3 is 16 amino acids long. CDR1 is LGHNA, CDR2 YNFKEQ, per germline. J lost 2 bases, V lost 1 base, and 4 bases had no gene match. The CDR3 nucleotides read TGTGCCAGCAGCCAAGCCACGACAGGGGCTGGAAACACCATATATTTT. Residues: CASSQATTGAGNTIYF.

The V and J genes are TRBV7-9 and TRBJ2-7; 9 bases fit TRBD1. Germline V lookup: CDR1 SEHNR, CDR2 FQNEAQ (reference sequence). The CDR3 has 15 residues. V trimming: 4 bases; J trimming: 2 bases; junction bases outside the gene matches: 6. The CDR3 protein is CASSSSWDRAYEQYF. The CDR3, as DNA: TGTGCCAGCAGCTCATCTTGGGACAGGGCCTACGAGCAGTACTTC.

The chain has TRBV6-6 and TRBJ1-5, with a tentative D call TRBD1 (6 bases). CDR3 size: 15 residues. Germline-derived CDR1 and CDR2 are MNHNY and SVGAGI (reference sequence). V lost 7 bases to trimming and J lost 4 bases, with 17 bases between them. In DNA, the CDR3 is TGTGCCAGCACCATGAGGGGGGGTGAGAATCAGCCCCAGCATTTT. It translates to CASTMRGGENQPQHF.

This clone was seen once. The chain carries TRBV28 and TRBJ2-1, with 12 bases aligning to TRBD2. Germline CDR1 is MDHEN and CDR2 is SYDVKM. This CDR3 is 18 amino acids long. Trimming removed 2 bases from V and 4 bases from J; junction bases left unmatched: 9. Here the CDR3 reads CASSLGTSGLPHYNEQFF. CDR3 coding DNA: TGTGCCAGCAGTTTAGGGACTAGCGGGTTACCTCATTACAATGAGCAGTTCTTC. Supplemented by reference TRBV28 and TRBJ2-1, the full variable domain reads DVKVTQSSRYLVKRTGEKVFLECVQDMDHENMFWYRQDPGLGLRLIYFSYDVKMKEKGDIPEGYSVSREKKERFSLILESASTNQTSMYLCASSLGTSGLPHYNEQFFGPGTRLTVL.

The chain couples TRBV7-5 to TRBJ1-6. TRBV7-5 is a known pseudogene. The CDR3 contains 20 residues. The CDR3 nucleotides read TGTGCCAGAAGCCTACTACTGGGTCATCTCCTCCCCGCCTATAATTCACCCCTCCACTTT. Its translation is CARSLLLGHLLPAYNSPLHF.

The chain joins TRBV28 to TRBJ2-7; 8 bases match TRBD2. The germline V gene encodes CDR1 MDHEN and CDR2 SYDVKM. The CDR3 spans 11 residues. The V and J ends lost 11 bases and 13 bases, in that order; junction bases with no gene match: 13. The CDR3 nucleotides read TGTGCCTGCACCGGGGGGGCTAAATCTTACTTC. Protein product: CACTGGAKSYF.

This clone was picked up one time. The chain couples TRBV9 to TRBJ2-4, with TRBD2 as a possible D gene (6 bases). Germline V gene lookup returns CDR1 SGDLS and CDR2 YYNGEE. V was cut by 4 bases and J by 5 bases, with 19 bases left in between. The CDR3 is made up of 16 amino acids. CDR3 residues: CASSRYTGGGENIQYF. The DNA of the CDR3 is TGTGCCAGCAGCCGCTACACCGGAGGCGGGGAAAACATTCAGTACTTC. Full variable domain (remainder filled in from reference TRBV9 and TRBJ2-4): DSGVTQTPKHLITATGQRVTLRCSPRSGDLSVYWYQQSLDQGLQFLIQYYNGEERAKGNILERFSAQQFPDLHSELNLSSLELGDSALYFCASSRYTGGGENIQYFGAGTRLSVL.

The chain carries TRBV4-3 and TRBJ1-4, with 9 bases matching TRBD1. J was trimmed by 5 bases and V by 0 bases; bases with no gene match: 7. CDR1 LGHNA and CDR2 YSLEER come from the germline V gene. This CDR3 contains 17 residues. Written as DNA, the CDR3 is TGCGCCAGCAGCCAAGAAGATTCGGGGACAGGGAATGAAAAACTGTTTTTT. Amino acids: CASSQEDSGTGNEKLFF.